These 6 T cell receptor beta chains were sequenced from one sample in a study of PD-L1 blockade in urothelial cancer. Time point indicated: peripheral blood 6 weeks after treatment start. This table comes from immunoSEQ multiplex PCR, and its TCRdb copy is limited to in-frame clones, with some not included. The sample carries about 76,000 clones, roughly 90% recorded once. The sample here was PBMCs, taken around atezolizumab (anti-PD-L1) treatment. These receptors were taken from an elderly woman with urothelial cancer.

The chain is built from TRBV9 and TRBJ2-1; 13 positions match TRBD2. Germline lookup yields CDR1 SGDLS and CDR2 YYNGEE. The V and J ends lost 0 bases and 7 bases, in that order; junction bases with no gene match: 7. There are 17 residues in the CDR3. CDR3 DNA sequence: TGTGCCAGCAGCGTAGCTCTCGGGACTAGCGGGGATAATGAGCAGTTCTTC. Translating it yields CASSVALGTSGDNEQFF.

The rearrangement joins TRBV11-2 to TRBJ2-3; TRBD2 matches at 16 bases. V was pared by 5 bases and J by 1 base, with 9 bases of the junction left unmatched. In germline, CDR1 is SGHAT, CDR2 FQNNGV. The CDR3 has 19 residues. CDR3 region: CASSDPGTSGRGRTDTQYF. CDR3 coding DNA: TGTGCCAGCAGCGATCCCGGGACTAGCGGGAGGGGACGCACAGATACGCAGTATTTT.

The genes are TRBV6-5 and TRBJ1-1; D not resolved. The V and J ends lost 2 bases and 1 base respectively, with 5 bases between them. The germline V gene encodes CDR1 MNHEY and CDR2 SVGAGI. The CDR3 spans 13 residues. In nucleotides, the CDR3 is TGTGCCAGCAGTTACATACAGAACACTGAAGCTTTCTTT. Protein: CASSYIQNTEAFF.

The J gene is TRBJ1-5, the V gene TRBV27; D gene unclear. Between the trimmed V and J ends, which lost 4 bases and 7 bases, there was a span of 17 bases. This CDR3 is 15 amino acids long. Per germline, CDR1 MNHEY and CDR2 SMNVEV (reference sequence). The CDR3 loop is CASSSLISGRQPQHF. The CDR3 DNA reads TGTGCCAGCAGTTCTTTGATCTCTGGGAGGCAGCCCCAGCATTTT.

The chain uses TRBV7-8 and TRBJ1-5; TRBD1 might be the D (6 bases). Deletions cut 0 bases from V and 1 base from J, with 10 bases between. The CDR3 has 16 amino acids. Germline-derived CDR1 and CDR2 are SGHVS and FQNEAQ. The CDR3 region has the DNA TGTGCCAGCAGCTTAGCTGCCAGGGGAAGCAATCAGCCCCAGCATTTT. Residues: CASSLAARGSNQPQHF.

The chain links TRBV13 to TRBJ2-1; 13 bases align to TRBD2. CDR3 length equals 15 residues. Trimming cost V 5 bases and J 9 bases; bases outside gene matches: 7. Germline-derived CDR1 and CDR2 are PRHDT and FYEKMQ (reference sequence). The CDR3 loop is CASSLPGLAGSEQFF. The CDR3 DNA sequence: TGTGCCAGCAGCCTCCCGGGACTAGCGGGGTCTGAGCAGTTCTTC.